The 28 T cell receptor beta chains listed next were all sequenced from one sample in a study of blood T cell repertoires in COVID-19. Generated by immunoSEQ multiplex PCR, the TCRdb table keeps only in-frame clones and is missing some. The profile shows approximately 450,000 clones, nearly 90% of them singletons. The sample consisted of PBMCs or T cells enriched from blood (not recorded which). The receptors originated from a woman aged 18 to 35 with acute COVID-19.

The chain recombines TRBV6-5 with TRBJ2-5; 9 nucleotides agree with TRBD2. V shed 5 bases and J 4 bases; nucleotides not matched to a gene: 5. The CDR3 loop spans 14 amino acids. Germline CDR1 MNHEY, CDR2 SVGAGI. The CDR3 is CASSKASGIETQYF. As DNA, the CDR3 is TGTGCCAGCAGTAAGGCTAGCGGGATAGAGACCCAGTACTTC.

The genes are TRBV6-2 or TRBV6-3 and TRBJ2-7; 11 bases agree with TRBD2. Germline V gene lookup returns CDR1 MNHEY and CDR2 SVGEGT. V shed 4 bases and J 9 bases; nucleotides not matched to a gene: 8. The CDR3 length is 14 residues. CDR3 sequence reads: CASSSPLAGGGQYF. CDR3 in DNA: TGTGCCAGCAGTTCGCCCCTAGCGGGAGGCGGGCAGTACTTC.

The chain has TRBV5-1 and TRBJ1-1; 8 nucleotides line up with TRBD1. Germline CDR1 and CDR2: SGHRS and YFSETQ. The V gene end was trimmed by 6 bases and the J gene end by 1 base; junction bases not matched to a gene: 8. The CDR3 is 15 residues long. The CDR3 loop is CASIPWTGSNTEAFF. The CDR3 DNA is TGCGCCAGCATCCCTTGGACAGGGTCGAACACTGAAGCTTTCTTT.

The chain carries TRBV3-1 (or the pseudogene TRBV3-2) and TRBJ2-3; 13 positions match TRBD2. With 4 bases clipped from V and 4 bases from J, the junction kept 2 bases outside the gene matches. Germline V gives CDR1 LGHDT, CDR2 YNNKEL (reference sequence). The CDR3 sequence is 15 residues long. CDR3 in amino acids: CASSLGTSGADTQYF. In DNA form, the CDR3 reads TGTGCCAGCAGCCTTGGGACTAGCGGGGCAGATACGCAGTATTTT.

V usage is TRBV6-5 and J usage is TRBJ1-3, with TRBD1 matching over 9 bases. CDR3 size: 15 residues. Germline V lookup: CDR1 MNHEY, CDR2 SVGAGI. Trimming took 7 bases from V and 4 from J; bases not matched to a gene: 8. The CDR3 bases are TGTGCCAGCAACGAAGGGACAGGGATAGGAAACACCATATATTTT. Translation gives CASNEGTGIGNTIYF.

The chain couples TRBV7-2 to TRBJ2-7; no clear D. Germline loops: CDR1 SGHTA, CDR2 FQGNSA. The ends were cut back, 0 bases at V and 2 bases at J, with 8 bases in the middle. This CDR3 is 14 amino acids long. CDR3 in amino acids: CASSLAAAPYEQYF. CDR3 DNA: TGTGCCAGCAGCTTAGCGGCCGCACCCTACGAGCAGTACTTC.

This sequence joins TRBV7-2 and TRBJ2-2; 9 nucleotides agree with TRBD1. Germline loops: CDR1 SGHTA, CDR2 FQGNSA. The CDR3 runs 14 residues. V dropped 5 bases and J dropped 4; count of bases not matched to a gene: 2. The DNA for the CDR3 is TGTGCCAGCAGCATGACAGGGGGCACCGGGGAGCTGTTTTTT. Translated, it gives CASSMTGGTGELFF.

This clone was seen once. V and J are TRBV3-1 (or the pseudogene TRBV3-2) and TRBJ2-3; possible D gene TRBD2, 6 bases. The CDR3 contains 15 residues. Between the trimmed V and J ends, which lost 1 base and 0 bases, there was a span of 8 bases. CDR1 and CDR2 (germline): LGHDT, YNNKEL (reference sequence). CDR3 region: CASSQVGSSTDTQYF. The CDR3 bases are TGTGCCAGCAGCCAAGTCGGGAGTAGCACAGATACGCAGTATTTT.

The chain has TRBV29-1 and TRBJ1-1, with unresolved D. The germline V gene encodes CDR1 SQVTM and CDR2 ANQGSEA. The germline V and J ends were trimmed by 3 bases and 1 base, with 15 bases remaining between them. This CDR3 region has 15 residues. This CDR3 is CSVEHPRRANTEAFF. In nucleotides, the CDR3 is TGCAGCGTTGAGCACCCTAGGAGGGCGAACACTGAAGCTTTCTTT.

The J gene is TRBJ2-2, the V gene TRBV7-9, with 7 bases fitting TRBD1. This CDR3 is built from 15 residues. After removal of 5 bases from V and 2 bases from J, the junction contained 5 bases not matched to a gene. Germline assignment: CDR1 SEHNR and CDR2 FQNEAQ (reference sequence). CDR3 region: CASSRQGRNTGELFF. CDR3 bases: TGTGCCAGCAGCAGACAGGGTAGAAACACCGGGGAGCTGTTTTTT.

This chain uses TRBV6-5 with TRBJ2-1; D uncertain. CDR3 length: 13 amino acids. The V and J ends lost 0 bases and 7 bases respectively, with 7 bases between them. CDR1 is MNHEY and CDR2 is SVGAGI in the germline V gene. In nucleotides, the CDR3 is TGTGCCAGCAGTTACTCGACTCGGAATGAGCAGTTCTTC. Its protein is CASSYSTRNEQFF.

The chain is built from TRBV13 and TRBJ2-7, with TRBD2 matching over 9 bases. J gave up 4 bases and V 3 bases, and 7 bases lay outside the gene matches. Germline loops: CDR1 PRHDT, CDR2 FYEKMQ (reference sequence). CDR3 length equals 15 residues. The CDR3 DNA is TGTGCCAGCAGCTTCCAGCGGGAGGTCACTTACGAGCAGTACTTC. Translated: CASSFQREVTYEQYF.

The sample holds a few counts of this clone. J is TRBJ2-7 and V is TRBV7-8; D possibly corresponds to TRBD1 (5 bases). The CDR3 covers 16 residues. Looked up from germline, CDR1 is SGHVS and CDR2 is FQNEAQ. V lost 3 bases and J lost 6, with 21 bases in between. The chain's CDR3 is CASSLIQGVDRGEQYF. The CDR3 nucleotides read TGTGCCAGCAGCTTGATCCAGGGTGTTGATCGAGGCGAGCAGTACTTC.

This clone was detected only once. V and J are TRBV5-1 and TRBJ1-5; 7 bases line up with TRBD1. Germline CDR1 is SGHRS and CDR2 is YFSETQ. The CDR3 has 14 residues. The junction had 8 bases not matched to a gene; V was cut back by 4 bases and J by 7 bases. The CDR3 coding sequence is TGCGCCAGCAGCCAGGGACAGTTCTCGCAGCCCCAGCATTTT. It codes for CASSQGQFSQPQHF.

This clone was found once. V gene TRBV15 combines with J gene TRBJ2-7; 10 nucleotides agree with TRBD1. CDR3 length equals 13 residues. In germline, CDR1 is LNHNV, CDR2 YYDKDF (reference sequence). J gave up 4 bases and V 7 bases, and 4 bases lay outside the gene matches. The CDR3 loop is CATTPGQGYEQYF. The CDR3 DNA is TGTGCCACCACCCCGGGACAGGGGTACGAGCAGTACTTC.

This chain links TRBV19 with TRBJ2-1, with 11 bases that match TRBD1. The trim removed 4 bases at V and 4 bases at J, leaving 6 bases unmatched. CDR3 length: 16 amino acids. CDR1 is LNHDA, CDR2 SQIVND, per germline (reference sequence). CDR3 sequence reads: CASSKWGQGGYNEQFF. DNA of the CDR3: TGTGCCAGTAGTAAATGGGGACAGGGGGGATACAATGAGCAGTTCTTC. Full variable domain (missing parts from reference TRBV19 and TRBJ2-1): DGGITQSPKYLFRKEGQNVTLSCEQNLNHDAMYWYRQDPGQGLRLIYYSQIVNDFQKGDIAEGYSVSREKKESFPLTVTSAQKNPTAFYLCASSKWGQGGYNEQFFGPGTRLTVL.

The V and J genes are TRBV4-2 and TRBJ2-3; 7 bases are a match to TRBD2. Per the germline V gene, CDR1 is LGHNA and CDR2 is YNFKEQ. This CDR3 is 16 amino acids long. With 5 bases clipped from V and 1 base from J, the junction kept 9 bases outside the gene matches. The CDR3 sequence is CASSTAGTIGTDTQYF. The CDR3 region has the DNA TGTGCCAGCAGCACCGCCGGGACTATTGGCACAGATACGCAGTATTTT.

V gene TRBV2 combines with J gene TRBJ1-2, with D perhaps TRBD1 (5 bases). The germline CDR1 and CDR2 sequences are SNHLY and FYNNEI. Trimming took off 1 base at V and 3 bases at J, with 9 bases between the two ends. The CDR3 spans 14 residues. Here the CDR3 reads CASSEDQGYYGYTF. CDR3 sequence (DNA): TGTGCCAGCAGTGAAGACCAGGGCTACTATGGCTACACCTTC.

The rearrangement joins TRBV6-2 or TRBV6-3 to TRBJ1-4; no clear D gene. This CDR3 is 12 amino acids long. V lost 7 bases and J lost 8, with 11 bases in between. CDR1 is MNHEY, CDR2 SVGEGT, per germline. CDR3 in amino acids: CASINSEEKLFF. The CDR3 DNA sequence: TGTGCCAGCATTAACTCGGAGGAAAAACTGTTTTTT.

The chain recombines TRBV4-1 with TRBJ2-5; 9 nucleotides align to TRBD1. Germline loops: CDR1 MGHRA, CDR2 YSYEKL. This CDR3 has 15 amino acids. Trimming at V came to 3 bases and at J to 4 bases, leaving 6 bases not matched to a gene. The CDR3 bases are TGCGCCAGCAGCCAGGGACAGGGTCTGGTAGAGACCCAGTACTTC. Amino acid sequence: CASSQGQGLVETQYF.

The V and J genes are TRBV29-1 and TRBJ2-1; 8 positions agree with TRBD1. This CDR3 has 15 residues. The junction had 9 bases not matched to a gene; V was cut back by 7 bases and J by 1 base. From germline, CDR1 is SQVTM and CDR2 ANQGSEA. The CDR3 nucleotides read TGCAGCGCCCATCGGGGGACAGGTTCCTACAATGAGCAGTTCTTC. It specifies CSAHRGTGSYNEQFF.

The V and J genes are TRBV4-1 and TRBJ2-1; D is ambiguous. The CDR3 spans 17 residues. Germline lookup yields CDR1 MGHRA and CDR2 YSYEKL. V lost 0 bases and J 0 bases, leaving 12 bases between the germline ends. This chain's CDR3 is CASSQDFYRFSYNEQFF. Written as DNA, the CDR3 is TGCGCCAGCAGCCAAGACTTCTACCGCTTCTCCTACAATGAGCAGTTCTTC.

The rearrangement joins TRBV2 to TRBJ1-4; TRBD1 might be the D (5 bases). Germline CDR1 reads SNHLY; CDR2 reads FYNNEI. The CDR3 loop spans 13 amino acids. Between the trimmed V and J ends, which lost 7 bases and 8 bases, there was a span of 14 bases. This CDR3 is CASIQRGGEKLFF. CDR3 DNA sequence: TGTGCCAGCATACAACGCGGGGGAGAAAAACTGTTTTTT.

This sequence joins TRBV7-9 and TRBJ1-5, with 7 bases that match TRBD1. CDR1 SEHNR and CDR2 FQNEAQ come from the germline V gene (reference sequence). CDR3 length: 14 amino acids. Unmatched junction bases numbered 9, after V lost 6 bases and J lost 7 bases. The CDR3 DNA reads TGTGCCAGCAGTTCAACCACAGGGGTCCAGCCCCAGCATTTT. Amino acid sequence: CASSSTTGVQPQHF.

The chain has TRBV28 and TRBJ2-7; weak D call: TRBD1 (5 bases). Germline V gene lookup returns CDR1 MDHEN and CDR2 SYDVKM. V was shortened by 3 bases and J by 2 bases, with 17 bases between the two germline ends. This CDR3 region has 16 residues. The CDR3 reads CASSLSPRTFTYEQYF. The CDR3, as DNA: TGTGCCAGCAGTTTGTCTCCGAGGACATTCACCTACGAGCAGTACTTC.

The chain couples TRBV7-6 to TRBJ1-2, with 7 nucleotides matching TRBD1. The germline CDR1 and CDR2 sequences are SGHVS and FNYEAQ. V lost 2 bases and J lost 4; bases outside the gene matches: 10. The CDR3 has 16 residues. CDR3 residues: CASSLTGTAGLYGYTF. In DNA, the CDR3 is TGTGCCAGCAGCTTAACCGGGACAGCGGGCCTCTATGGCTACACCTTC.

V is TRBV4-2 and J is TRBJ2-7; 9 nucleotides agree with TRBD1. The CDR3 contains 16 residues. V lost 2 bases, J lost 0 bases, and 5 bases stayed unmatched. Germline V CDR1 and CDR2: LGHNA, YNFKEQ. CDR3 coding DNA: TGTGCCAGCAGCCAACGGACAGGGGACGACTCCTACGAGCAGTACTTC. The encoded protein is CASSQRTGDDSYEQYF.

This clone was picked up one time. The J gene is TRBJ2-7, the V gene TRBV6-4; 10 positions match TRBD1. V lost 7 bases to trimming and J lost 2 bases; unmatched junction nucleotides: 8. CDR1 and CDR2 (germline): MRHNA, SNTAGT. The CDR3 extends over 15 amino acids. The CDR3: CASIRQGASPYEQYF. DNA for the CDR3: TGTGCCAGCATACGACAGGGGGCTTCCCCCTACGAGCAGTACTTC.